This paragraph covers one TCR beta chain sequence. The germline gene is not matched at one end of the junction; a read error may be the cause. The data were obtained in a study of neurological immune-mediated disorders. Germline values: CDR1 LGHDT, CDR2 YNNKEL (reference sequence). This CDR3 is built from 15 residues. TCRdb reprocessed the 5' RACE reads with MiXCR, giving one entry per CDR3 protein. The sample lists 35,000 to 45,000 distinct CDR3 sequences, around a tenth occurring once. The genes are TRBV3-1 and TRBJ1-2; the D gene is possibly TRBD1 (6 bases). The receptor was isolated from a woman aged 30 to 39 with HTLV-1-associated myelopathy (HAM/TSP). The specimen was CD4+ T cells from blood. CDR3 DNA sequence: TGTGCCATCAGCCCCCGTGACAGGACGAACTATGGCTACACCTTC. Its translation is CAISPRDRTNYGYTF.